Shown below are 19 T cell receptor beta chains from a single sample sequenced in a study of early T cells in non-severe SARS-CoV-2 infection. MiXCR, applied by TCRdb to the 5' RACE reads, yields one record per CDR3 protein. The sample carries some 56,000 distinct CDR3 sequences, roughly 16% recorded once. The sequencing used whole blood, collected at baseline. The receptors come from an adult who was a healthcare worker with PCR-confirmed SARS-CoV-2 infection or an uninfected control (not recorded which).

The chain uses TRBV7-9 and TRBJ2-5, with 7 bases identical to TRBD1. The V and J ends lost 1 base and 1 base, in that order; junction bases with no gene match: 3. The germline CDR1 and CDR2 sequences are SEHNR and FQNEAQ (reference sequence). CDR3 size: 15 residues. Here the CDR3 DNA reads TGTGCCAGCAGCTTAGGAGCAGGGGGCCAAGAGACCCAGTACTTC. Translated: CASSLGAGGQETQYF.

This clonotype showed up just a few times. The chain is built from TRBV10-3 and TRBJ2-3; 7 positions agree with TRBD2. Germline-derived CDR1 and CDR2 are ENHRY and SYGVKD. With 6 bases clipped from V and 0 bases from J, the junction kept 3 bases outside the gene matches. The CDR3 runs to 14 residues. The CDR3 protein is CAIRAGVSTDTQYF. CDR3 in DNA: TGTGCCATCAGGGCGGGAGTCAGCACAGATACGCAGTATTTT.

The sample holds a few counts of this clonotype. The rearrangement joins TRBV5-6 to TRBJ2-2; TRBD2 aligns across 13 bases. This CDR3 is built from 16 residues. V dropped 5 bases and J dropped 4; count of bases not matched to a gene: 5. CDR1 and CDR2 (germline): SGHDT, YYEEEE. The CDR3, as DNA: TGTGCCAGCAGTTCAGGACTAGCGGGGGTCACCGGGGAGCTGTTTTTT. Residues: CASSSGLAGVTGELFF.

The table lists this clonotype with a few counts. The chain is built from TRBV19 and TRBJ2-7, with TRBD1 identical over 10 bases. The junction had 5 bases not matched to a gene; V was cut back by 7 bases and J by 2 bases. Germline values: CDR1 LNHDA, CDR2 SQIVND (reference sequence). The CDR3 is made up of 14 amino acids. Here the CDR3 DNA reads TGTGCCAGTAACTTCGGACAGGGGGCCTACGAGCAGTACTTC. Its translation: CASNFGQGAYEQYF.

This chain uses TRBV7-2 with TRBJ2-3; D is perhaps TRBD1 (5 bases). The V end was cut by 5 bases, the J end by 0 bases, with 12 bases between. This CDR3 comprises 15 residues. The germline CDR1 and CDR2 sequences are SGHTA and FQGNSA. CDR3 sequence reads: CASSQGGTSTDTQYF. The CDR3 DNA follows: TGTGCCAGCAGCCAGGGCGGCACTAGCACAGATACGCAGTATTTT.

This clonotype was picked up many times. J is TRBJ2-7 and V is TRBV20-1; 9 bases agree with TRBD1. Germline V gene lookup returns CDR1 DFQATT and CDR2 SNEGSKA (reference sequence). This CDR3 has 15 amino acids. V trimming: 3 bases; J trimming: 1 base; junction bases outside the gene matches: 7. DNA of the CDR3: TGCAGTGCTAGTAACCGGGGACAGGGTTCCTACGAGCAGTACTTC. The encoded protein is CSASNRGQGSYEQYF.

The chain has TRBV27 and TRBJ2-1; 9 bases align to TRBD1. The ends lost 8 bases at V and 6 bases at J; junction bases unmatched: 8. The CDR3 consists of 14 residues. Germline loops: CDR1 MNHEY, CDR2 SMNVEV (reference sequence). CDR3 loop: CASRRTGAGNEQFF. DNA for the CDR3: TGTGCCAGCCGACGGACAGGGGCGGGCAATGAGCAGTTCTTC.

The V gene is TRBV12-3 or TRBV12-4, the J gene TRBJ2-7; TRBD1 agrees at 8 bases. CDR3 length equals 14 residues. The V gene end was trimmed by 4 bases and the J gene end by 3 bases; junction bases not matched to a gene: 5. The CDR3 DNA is TGTGCCAGCAGTTCACAGGGGGTGGGCTACGAGCAGTACTTC. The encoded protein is CASSSQGVGYEQYF.

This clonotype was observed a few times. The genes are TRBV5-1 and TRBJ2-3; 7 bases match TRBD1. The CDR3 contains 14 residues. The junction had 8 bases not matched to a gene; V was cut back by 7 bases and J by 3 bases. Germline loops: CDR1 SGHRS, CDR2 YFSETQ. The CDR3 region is CASRSGTETDTQYF. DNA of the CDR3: TGCGCCAGCCGATCCGGGACAGAAACAGATACGCAGTATTTT.

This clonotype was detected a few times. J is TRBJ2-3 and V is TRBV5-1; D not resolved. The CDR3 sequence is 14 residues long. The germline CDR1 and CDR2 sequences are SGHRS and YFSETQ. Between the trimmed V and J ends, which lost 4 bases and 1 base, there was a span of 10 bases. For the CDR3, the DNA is TGCGCCAGCAGCACCCGAGAGGGCACAGATACGCAGTATTTT. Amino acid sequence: CASSTREGTDTQYF.

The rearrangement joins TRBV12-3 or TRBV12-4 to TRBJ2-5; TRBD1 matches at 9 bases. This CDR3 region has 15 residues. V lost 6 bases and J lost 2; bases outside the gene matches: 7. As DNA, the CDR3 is TGTGCCAGCAGCGAGGGGACAGGGTGGCAAGAGACCCAGTACTTC. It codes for CASSEGTGWQETQYF.

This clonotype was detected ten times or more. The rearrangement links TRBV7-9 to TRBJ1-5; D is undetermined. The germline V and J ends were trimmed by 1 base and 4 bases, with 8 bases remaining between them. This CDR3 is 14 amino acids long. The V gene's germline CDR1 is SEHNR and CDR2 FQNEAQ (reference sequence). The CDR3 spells CASSLEGRNQPQHF. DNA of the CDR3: TGTGCCAGCAGCTTAGAGGGTAGAAATCAGCCCCAGCATTTT.

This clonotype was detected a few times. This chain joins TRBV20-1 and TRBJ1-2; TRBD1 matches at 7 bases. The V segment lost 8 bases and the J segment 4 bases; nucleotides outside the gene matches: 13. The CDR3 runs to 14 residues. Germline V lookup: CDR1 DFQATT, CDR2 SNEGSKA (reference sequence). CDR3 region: CSCARPGQSYGYTF. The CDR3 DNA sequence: TGCAGTTGTGCTAGACCGGGACAGTCCTATGGCTACACCTTC.

The CDR3 spells CATSDNTIQETQYF. CDR3 DNA: TGTGCCACCAGTGACAACACTATCCAAGAGACCCAGTACTTC. This chain connects TRBV24-1 to TRBJ2-5; D gene unclear. Germline assignment: CDR1 KGHDR and CDR2 SFDVKD. V shed 4 bases and J shed 1 base, with 9 bases lying between them. CDR3 size: 14 residues.

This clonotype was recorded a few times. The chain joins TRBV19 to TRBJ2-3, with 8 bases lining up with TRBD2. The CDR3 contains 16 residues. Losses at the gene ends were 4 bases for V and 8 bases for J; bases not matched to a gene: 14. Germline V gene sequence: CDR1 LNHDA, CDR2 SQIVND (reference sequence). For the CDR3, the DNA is TGTGCCAGTAGTACCACTTCCGGACTAGCCACAACTACGCAGTATTTT. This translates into CASSTTSGLATTTQYF.

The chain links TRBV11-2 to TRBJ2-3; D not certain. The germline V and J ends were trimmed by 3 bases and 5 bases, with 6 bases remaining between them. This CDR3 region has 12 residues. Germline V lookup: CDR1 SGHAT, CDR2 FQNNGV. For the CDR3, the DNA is TGTGCCAGCAGCTTCGAGAGAGATACGCAGTATTTT. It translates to CASSFERDTQYF.

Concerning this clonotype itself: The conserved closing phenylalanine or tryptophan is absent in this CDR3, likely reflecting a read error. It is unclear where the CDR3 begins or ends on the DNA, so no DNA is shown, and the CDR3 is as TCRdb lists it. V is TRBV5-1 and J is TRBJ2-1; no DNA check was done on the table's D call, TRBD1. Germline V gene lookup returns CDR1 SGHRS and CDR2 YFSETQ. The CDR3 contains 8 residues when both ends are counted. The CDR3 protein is CASSAGGV.

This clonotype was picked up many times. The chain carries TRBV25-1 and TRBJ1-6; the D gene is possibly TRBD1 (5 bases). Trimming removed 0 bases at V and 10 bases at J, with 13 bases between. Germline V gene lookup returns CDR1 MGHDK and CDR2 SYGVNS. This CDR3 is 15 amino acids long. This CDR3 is CASSEYSLRGSPLHF. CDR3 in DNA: TGTGCCAGCAGTGAATATTCCTTAAGGGGATCACCCCTCCACTTT.

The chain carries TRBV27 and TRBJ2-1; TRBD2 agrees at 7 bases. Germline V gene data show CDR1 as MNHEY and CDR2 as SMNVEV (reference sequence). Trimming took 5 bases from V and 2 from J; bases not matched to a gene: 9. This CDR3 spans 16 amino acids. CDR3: CASSLGRAVTYNEQFF. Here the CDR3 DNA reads TGTGCCAGCAGTCTTGGGAGGGCGGTAACCTACAATGAGCAGTTCTTC.